Following are 22 T cell receptor beta chains from one sample sequenced in a study of monozygotic twins with inflammatory bowel disease. TCRdb re-called the 5' RACE reads; one entry per CDR3 protein, DNA not given. This repertoire includes 150,000 or so distinct CDR3 sequences. Sequences were obtained from blood. The source of these receptors is a human donor with ulcerative colitis or Crohn's disease, or a healthy co-twin of an affected twin (not recorded which).

The rearrangement uses TRBV7-2 and TRBJ1-5; the TCRdb D gene call, TRBD1, has no DNA to confirm it. Germline CDR1 is SGHTA and CDR2 is FQGNSA. The CDR3 has 14 residues. CDR3 residues: CASSLVGQSQPQHF.

The V and J genes are TRBV28 and TRBJ2-1. The V gene's germline CDR1 is MDHEN and CDR2 SYDVKM. This CDR3 comprises 13 residues. The chain's CDR3 is CASSPSWSYEQFF. The whole variable domain, remainder taken from reference TRBV28 and TRBJ2-1, is DVKVTQSSRYLVKRTGEKVFLECVQDMDHENMFWYRQDPGLGLRLIYFSYDVKMKEKGDIPEGYSVSREKKERFSLILESASTNQTSMYLCASSPSWSYEQFFGPGTRLTVL.

The chain uses TRBV5-1 and TRBJ2-2; TCRdb's D call, TRBD1, is unchecked because there is no DNA. The CDR3 length is 12 residues. Germline CDR1 is SGHRS and CDR2 is YFSETQ. The CDR3 is CASSLTGRELFF.

This chain links TRBV6-6 with TRBJ1-1; absent DNA, TCRdb's TRBD1 call cannot be checked. This CDR3 has 12 amino acids. Germline-derived CDR1 and CDR2 are MNHNY and SVGAGI (reference sequence). The CDR3: CASGAGDTEAFF.

This rearrangement joins TRBV27 to TRBJ1-1; with no DNA, the TCRdb D assignment of TRBD1 cannot be verified. Germline CDR1 is MNHEY and CDR2 is SMNVEV (reference sequence). CDR3 length equals 11 residues. CDR3 sequence reads: CASSWAGVVFF.

The V and J genes are TRBV28 and TRBJ2-5; TCRdb picks TRBD1, but there is no DNA to check that call. The CDR3 extends over 18 amino acids. The germline V gene encodes CDR1 MDHEN and CDR2 SYDVKM. CDR3 sequence reads: CASSLGTGVGGWQETQYF.

The V and J genes are TRBV12-3 or TRBV12-4 and TRBJ2-1; as DNA is missing, the TRBD2 call by TCRdb cannot be tested. The CDR3 totals 16 residues. The CDR3 is CASSPSGLAGGNEQFF.

The V and J genes are TRBV5-6 and TRBJ2-5; TCRdb's D gene call, TRBD1, goes unchecked for lack of DNA. The CDR3 contains 15 residues. Germline values: CDR1 SGHDT, CDR2 YYEEEE. The CDR3 loop reads CASSLRAGSVETQYF.

The chain couples TRBV19 to TRBJ2-1; checking the TCRdb D call of TRBD2 is not possible without DNA. The CDR3 covers 16 residues. Germline lookup yields CDR1 LNHDA and CDR2 SQIVND (reference sequence). The CDR3 is CASSIRYFGSANEQFF.

This CDR3 reads CAWAGQNTGELFF. This chain joins TRBV30 and TRBJ2-2. There are 13 residues in the CDR3. Germline V gene lookup returns CDR1 GTSNPN and CDR2 SVGIG (reference sequence).

This chain connects TRBV24-1 to TRBJ2-1; the TCRdb call, TRBD1, lacks DNA for checking. The CDR3 spans 16 residues. Germline CDR1 KGHDR, CDR2 SFDVKD. CDR3 residues: CATSDPGTGPYNEQFF.

The chain joins TRBV27 to TRBJ2-1; absent DNA, TCRdb's TRBD1 call cannot be checked. This CDR3 is 12 amino acids long. Germline loops: CDR1 MNHEY, CDR2 SMNVEV (reference sequence). CDR3 sequence: CASSKGGWEQFF.

The CDR3 reads CASSPDRQGSNQPQHF. The gene calls are TRBV7-9 and TRBJ1-5; the D call of TRBD1 rests on TCRdb alone, since no DNA is present to check it. CDR1 and CDR2 (germline): SEHNR, FQNEAQ (reference sequence). This CDR3 comprises 16 residues.

The chain uses TRBV20-1 and TRBJ2-1; TCRdb reports TRBD1, a call that lacks DNA to check it against. The germline V gene encodes CDR1 DFQATT and CDR2 SNEGSKA (reference sequence). This CDR3 spans 13 amino acids. The CDR3 loop is CSARVAPLREQFF.

The chain has TRBV7-3 and TRBJ1-1. The CDR3 is 13 amino acids. The germline CDR1 and CDR2 sequences are SGHTA and FQGTGA. CDR3 protein: CASSARYHTEAFF.

The gene calls are TRBV29-1 and TRBJ2-7; TCRdb's D call of TRBD1 is untestable without DNA. Germline V gene lookup returns CDR1 SQVTM and CDR2 ANQGSEA. The CDR3 is 14 residues long. The CDR3 loop reads CSVAGPGFGYEQYF.

This rearrangement joins TRBV3-1 to TRBJ2-5; with no DNA, the TCRdb D assignment of TRBD1 cannot be verified. CDR1 LGHDT and CDR2 YNNKEL come from the germline V gene (reference sequence). The CDR3 consists of 16 residues. CDR3 sequence reads: CASSQDRAGEGETQYF.

The gene calls are TRBV7-9 and TRBJ2-7; lacking DNA, the TRBD1 call made by TCRdb goes unchecked. Germline V CDR1 and CDR2: SEHNR, FQNEAQ (reference sequence). There are 14 residues in the CDR3. CDR3 amino acids: CASSFGTVSYEQYF.

The V call is TRBV20-1, the J call TRBJ2-5; TCRdb's assignment of TRBD2 cannot be checked, as there is no DNA. The length of the CDR3 is 13 residues. Per germline, CDR1 DFQATT and CDR2 SNEGSKA (reference sequence). The CDR3 spells CSEFGSGQETQYF.

This chain uses TRBV7-3 with TRBJ2-1; the TCRdb call, TRBD2, lacks DNA for checking. Germline lookup yields CDR1 SGHTA and CDR2 FQGTGA. CDR3 size: 13 residues. The CDR3 loop reads CASSARDWNEQFF. The whole variable domain, filled in from reference TRBV7-3 and TRBJ2-1, reads GAGVSQTPSNKVTEKGKYVELRCDPISGHTALYWYRQSLGQGPEFLIYFQGTGAADDSGLPNDRFFAVRPEGSVSTLKIQRTERGDSAVYLCASSARDWNEQFFGPGTRLTVL.

J is TRBJ2-2 and V is TRBV7-2; TCRdb reports TRBD1, a call that lacks DNA to check it against. The CDR3 spans 15 residues. The germline gives CDR1 SGHTA, CDR2 FQGNSA. The CDR3 sequence: CASSLGGQGAGELFF.

The rearrangement uses TRBV19 and TRBJ2-5; TCRdb picks TRBD1, but there is no DNA to check that call. Germline CDR1 and CDR2: LNHDA and SQIVND (reference sequence). The CDR3 spans 14 residues. The CDR3 spells CASSPGGIQETQYF.